This T cell receptor beta chain stems from a study of CD8 T cells in Susac syndrome (dated by TCRdb to the late 2010s). Study-level background: Whether CD8+ T cell activation and differentiation in Susac syndrome was antigen driven was tested using repertoire sequencing. Clonality of the CD8+ T cell repertoire was compared between more than 9 healthy donors, some 14 Susac syndrome patients and approximately 16 multiple sclerosis patients.

RNA was extracted using the RNeasy kit, and roughly 0.5 to 1 microgram was reverse transcribed with random hexamers. The immunoSEQ multiplex PCR assay, covering 54 Vbeta and 13 Jbeta segments, was used to amplify TCR beta CDR3 regions. PCR amplification bias was corrected using a synthetic template baseline for primer optimization and computational correction. Processing in the source paper ran as follows. Reads were annotated to V, D and J genes according to IMGT and were analyzed with immunoSEQ Analyzer, with only productive sequences retained. Clonality was computed as one minus Shannon entropy normalized by log2 of the number of productive unique sequences. For each patient and control, public and private clones were evaluated among the 100 most prevalent clones. Clones were defined as Susac-specific if absent from the healthy and MS cohorts, from 900 to 1,300 published viral clones and from other ImmuneACCESS disease sequences. The public reads were quality trimmed at Q25 with fastp and then assembled into clones with MiXCR by TCRdb, keeping productive beta chains. Identical CDR3 protein sequences are pooled into one entry, listed with their most common genes and DNA. What appears here as the V and J calls and clone size reflects TCRdb's work, not the paper's. The sample table contains about 200,000 distinct CDR3 sequences; only one count was recorded for approximately 90% of them. The ten biggest clones cover roughly 0.13% of the sample.

General study outcomes and caveats: The study acknowledged that relatively few individuals were included in the TCR sequencing and HLA analysis.

V has 3 bases trimmed and J has 3 bases trimmed; junction bases matching no gene number 2. Its CDR3 holds 15 amino acids, cysteine through phenylalanine. Left in the record is the CDR3 DNA by itself, 45 bases read in frame from the first base. The CDR1 and CDR2 encoded by the germline V gene are SGDLS and YYNGEE. Peripheral blood CD8+ and CD4+ T cells from healthy donors, Susac syndrome patients and multiple sclerosis patients were profiled by high-throughput TCR beta sequencing. The multiple sclerosis controls were treatment-naive patients whose relapsing-remitting disease, either stable or active, fulfilled the revised McDonald criteria. Bulk CD8+ and CD4+ T cells were purified magnetically by negative isolation, whereas CD8+ TEMRA cells were enriched by FACS. Blood was drawn into EDTA tubes, processed within 24 hours, and PBMCs were isolated by density gradient centrifugation. PBMCs intended for TCR sequencing were cryopreserved in liquid nitrogen and were subsequently thawed in a 37 degrees C water bath. The sorted or isolated CD4+, CD8+ and CD8+ TEMRA cells reached a purity of at least 90%.

Comments on this clonotype: Its antigen is unknown. The record has no base qualities; no much larger clone is one base away.

The chain is made from TRBV9 and TRBJ2-5, with 13 central nucleotides matching TRBD2. This sequence originates from a human donor with multiple sclerosis. The specimen sequenced was CD8+ T cells from PBMCs. The nucleotide sequence reads as follows: TGTGCCAGCAGCGGCGGGACTAGCGGGAAAGAGACCCAGTACTTC. This translates into CASSGGTSGKETQYF. Where the CDR3 stops, the reference TRBV9 and TRBJ2-5 genes take over; the full variable domain is DSGVTQTPKHLITATGQRVTLRCSPRSGDLSVYWYQQSLDQGLQFLIQYYNGEERAKGNILERFSAQQFPDLHSELNLSSLELGDSALYFCASSGGTSGKETQYFGPGTRLLVL.